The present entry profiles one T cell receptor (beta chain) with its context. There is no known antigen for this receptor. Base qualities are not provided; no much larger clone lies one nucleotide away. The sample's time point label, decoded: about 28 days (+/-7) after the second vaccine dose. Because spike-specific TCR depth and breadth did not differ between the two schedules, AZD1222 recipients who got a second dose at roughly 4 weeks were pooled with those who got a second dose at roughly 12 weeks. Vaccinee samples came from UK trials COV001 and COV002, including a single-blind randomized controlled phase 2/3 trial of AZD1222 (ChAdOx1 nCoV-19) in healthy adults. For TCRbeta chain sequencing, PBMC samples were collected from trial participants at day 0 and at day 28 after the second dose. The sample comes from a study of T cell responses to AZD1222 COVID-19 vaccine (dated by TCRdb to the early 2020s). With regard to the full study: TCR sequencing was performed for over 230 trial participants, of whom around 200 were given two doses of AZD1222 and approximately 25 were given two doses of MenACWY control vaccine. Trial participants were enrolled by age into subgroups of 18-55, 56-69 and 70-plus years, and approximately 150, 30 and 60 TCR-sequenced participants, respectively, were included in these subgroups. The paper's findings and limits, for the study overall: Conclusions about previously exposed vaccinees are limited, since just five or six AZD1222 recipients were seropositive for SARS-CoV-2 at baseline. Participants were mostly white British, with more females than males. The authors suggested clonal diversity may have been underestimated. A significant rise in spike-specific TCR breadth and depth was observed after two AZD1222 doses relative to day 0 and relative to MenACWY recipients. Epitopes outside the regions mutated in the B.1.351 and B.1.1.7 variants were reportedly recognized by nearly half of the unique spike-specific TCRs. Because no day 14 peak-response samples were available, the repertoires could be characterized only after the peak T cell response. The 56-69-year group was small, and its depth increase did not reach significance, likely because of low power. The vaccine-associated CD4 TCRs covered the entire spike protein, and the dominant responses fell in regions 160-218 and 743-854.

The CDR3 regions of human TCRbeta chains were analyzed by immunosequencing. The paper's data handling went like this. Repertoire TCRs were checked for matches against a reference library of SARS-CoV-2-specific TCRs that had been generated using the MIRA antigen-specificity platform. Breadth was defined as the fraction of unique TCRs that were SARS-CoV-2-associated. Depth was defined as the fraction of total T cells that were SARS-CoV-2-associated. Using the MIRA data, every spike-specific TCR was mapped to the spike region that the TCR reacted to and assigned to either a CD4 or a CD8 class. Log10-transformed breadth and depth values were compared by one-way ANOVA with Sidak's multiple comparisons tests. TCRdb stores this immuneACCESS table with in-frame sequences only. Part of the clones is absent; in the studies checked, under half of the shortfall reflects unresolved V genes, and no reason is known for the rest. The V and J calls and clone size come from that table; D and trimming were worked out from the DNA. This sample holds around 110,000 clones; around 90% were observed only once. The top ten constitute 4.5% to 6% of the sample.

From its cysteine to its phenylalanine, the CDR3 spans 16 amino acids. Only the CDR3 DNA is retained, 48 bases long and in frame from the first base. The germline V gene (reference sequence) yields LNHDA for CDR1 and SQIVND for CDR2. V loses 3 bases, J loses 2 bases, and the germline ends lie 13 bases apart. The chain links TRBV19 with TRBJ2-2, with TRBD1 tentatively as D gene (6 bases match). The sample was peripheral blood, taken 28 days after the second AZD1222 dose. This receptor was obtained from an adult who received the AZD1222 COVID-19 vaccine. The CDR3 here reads CASSIRMGANTGELFF. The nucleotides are TGTGCCAGTAGTATTCGGATGGGGGCCAACACCGGGGAGCTGTTTTTT.